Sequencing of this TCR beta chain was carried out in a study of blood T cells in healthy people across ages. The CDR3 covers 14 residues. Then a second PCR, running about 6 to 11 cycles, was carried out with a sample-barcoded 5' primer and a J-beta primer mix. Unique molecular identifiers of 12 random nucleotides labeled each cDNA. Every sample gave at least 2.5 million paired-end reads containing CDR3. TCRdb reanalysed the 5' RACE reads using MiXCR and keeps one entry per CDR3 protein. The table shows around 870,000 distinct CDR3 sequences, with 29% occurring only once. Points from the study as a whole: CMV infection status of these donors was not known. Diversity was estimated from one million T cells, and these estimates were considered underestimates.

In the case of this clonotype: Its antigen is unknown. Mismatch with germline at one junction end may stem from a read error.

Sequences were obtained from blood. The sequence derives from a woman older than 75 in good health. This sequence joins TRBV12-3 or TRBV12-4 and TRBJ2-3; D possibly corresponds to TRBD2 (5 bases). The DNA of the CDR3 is TGTGCCAGCAGTTTGAGGCAGAGCGGAGATGCGCAGTATTTC. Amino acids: CASSLRQSGDAQYF.